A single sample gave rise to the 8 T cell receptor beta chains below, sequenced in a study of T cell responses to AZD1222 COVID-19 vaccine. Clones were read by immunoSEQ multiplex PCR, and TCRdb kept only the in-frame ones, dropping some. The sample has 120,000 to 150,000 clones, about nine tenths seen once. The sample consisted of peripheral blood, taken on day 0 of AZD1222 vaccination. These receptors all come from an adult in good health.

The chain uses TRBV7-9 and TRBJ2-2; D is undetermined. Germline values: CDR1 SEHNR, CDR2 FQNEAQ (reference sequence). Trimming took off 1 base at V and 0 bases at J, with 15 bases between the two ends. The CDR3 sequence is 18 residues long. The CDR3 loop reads CASSLDVGRQANTGELFF. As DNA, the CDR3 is TGTGCCAGCAGCTTAGATGTAGGTCGGCAGGCGAACACCGGGGAGCTGTTTTTT.

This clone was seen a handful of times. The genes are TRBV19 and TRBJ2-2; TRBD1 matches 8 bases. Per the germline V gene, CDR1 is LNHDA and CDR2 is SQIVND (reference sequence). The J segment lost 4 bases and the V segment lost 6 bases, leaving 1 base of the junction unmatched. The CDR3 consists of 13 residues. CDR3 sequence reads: CASRTGGTGELFF. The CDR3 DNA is TGTGCCAGTAGAACAGGGGGCACCGGGGAGCTGTTTTTT.

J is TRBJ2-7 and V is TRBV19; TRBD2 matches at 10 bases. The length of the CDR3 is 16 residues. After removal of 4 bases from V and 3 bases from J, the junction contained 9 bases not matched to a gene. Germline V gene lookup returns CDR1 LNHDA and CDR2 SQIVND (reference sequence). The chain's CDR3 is CASSTVLAGAIYEQYF. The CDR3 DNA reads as TGTGCCAGTAGTACAGTCCTAGCGGGGGCTATCTACGAGCAGTACTTC.

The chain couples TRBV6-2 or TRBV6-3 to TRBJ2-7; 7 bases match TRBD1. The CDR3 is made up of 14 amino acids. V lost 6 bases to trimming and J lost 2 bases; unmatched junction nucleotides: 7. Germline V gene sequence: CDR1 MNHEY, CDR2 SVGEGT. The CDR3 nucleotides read TGTGCCAGCAGCGACCGGACAGGAACCTACGAGCAGTACTTC. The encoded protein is CASSDRTGTYEQYF.

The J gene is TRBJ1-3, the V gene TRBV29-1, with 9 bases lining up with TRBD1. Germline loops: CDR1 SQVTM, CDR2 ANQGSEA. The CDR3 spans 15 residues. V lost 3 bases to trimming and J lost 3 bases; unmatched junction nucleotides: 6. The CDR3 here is CSVERGQGGGNTIYF. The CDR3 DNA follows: TGCAGCGTTGAGAGGGGACAGGGTGGTGGAAACACCATATATTTT.

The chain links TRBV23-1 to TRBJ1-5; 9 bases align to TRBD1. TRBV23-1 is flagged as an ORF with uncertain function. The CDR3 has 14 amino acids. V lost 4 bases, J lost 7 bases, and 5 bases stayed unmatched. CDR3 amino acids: CASSPRDREQPQHF. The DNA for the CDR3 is TGCGCCAGCAGTCCCCGGGACAGGGAGCAGCCCCAGCATTTT.

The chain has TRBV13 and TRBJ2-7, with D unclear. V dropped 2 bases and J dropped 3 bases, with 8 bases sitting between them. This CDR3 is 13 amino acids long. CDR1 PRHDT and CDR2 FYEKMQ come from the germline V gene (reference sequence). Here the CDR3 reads CASSLPGSYEQYF. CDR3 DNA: TGTGCCAGCAGCTTACCCGGCAGCTACGAGCAGTACTTC.

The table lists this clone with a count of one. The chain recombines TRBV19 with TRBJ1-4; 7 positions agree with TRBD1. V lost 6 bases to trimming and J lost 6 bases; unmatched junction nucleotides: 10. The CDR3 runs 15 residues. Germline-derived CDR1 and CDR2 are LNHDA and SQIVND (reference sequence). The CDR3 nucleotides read TGTGCCAGTAGGACAGGGCGTTTTCGTGATGAAAAACTGTTTTTT. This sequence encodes CASRTGRFRDEKLFF.